This is a list of T cell receptor beta chains from one sample in a study of T cells in localized non-small cell lung cancer. The table came from immunoSEQ multiplex PCR; TCRdb's copy has only in-frame clones and leaves some out. The sample yields about 45,000 clones, approximately 81% seen once. The sequences come from peripheral blood mononuclear cells, collected before any cancer treatment. All receptors derive from a man between 40 and 69 years old with stage III lung adenocarcinoma. Both conserved end residues are part of each CDR3. Each record gives: D gene, V gene, clone size, J gene, CDR3 DNA, CDR3 protein. A D gene is named only where the DNA matches it firmly. Size values are once, few and many counts, or a class for expanded clones, and some rows have none.

d_call: NA; v_call: TRBV5-1; clone_size: few; j_call: TRBJ2-3; cdr3_nt: TGCGCCAGCAGCCAGGGGACTTCCGTCGTGACAGATACGCAGTATTTT; cdr3_aa: CASSQGTSVVTDTQYF
d_call: TRBD1; v_call: TRBV19; clone_size: NA; j_call: TRBJ1-6; cdr3_nt: TGTGCCAGTAGTACCGGGACAGAGAATTCACCCCTCCACTTT; cdr3_aa: CASSTGTENSPLHF
d_call: NA; v_call: TRBV9; clone_size: NA; j_call: TRBJ2-5; cdr3_nt: TGTGCCAGCAGCGTAGGTGGGCAAGGGGAGACCCAGTACTTC; cdr3_aa: CASSVGGQGETQYF
d_call: TRBD1; v_call: TRBV13; clone_size: NA; j_call: TRBJ2-3; cdr3_nt: TGTGCCAGCAGCTTTGACAGGGGCGCAGATACGCAGTATTTT; cdr3_aa: CASSFDRGADTQYF
d_call: NA; v_call: TRBV5-4; clone_size: NA; j_call: TRBJ2-2; cdr3_nt: TGTGCCAGCAGCTTGGGCTCTTGGGGCAGGGGGGTCACCGGGGAGCTGTTTTTT; cdr3_aa: CASSLGSWGRGVTGELFF
d_call: NA; v_call: TRBV5-4; clone_size: NA; j_call: TRBJ2-5; cdr3_nt: TGTGCCAGCAGCGCCATGGGCGGGGCGGGAAGCGAGACCCAGTACTTC; cdr3_aa: CASSAMGGAGSETQYF
d_call: NA; v_call: TRBV7-2; clone_size: NA; j_call: TRBJ2-7; cdr3_nt: TGTGCCAGCAGCTTAGCCGGTGTGGGAGAACCTTCCTACGAGCAGTACTTC; cdr3_aa: CASSLAGVGEPSYEQYF
d_call: TRBD1; v_call: TRBV6-5; clone_size: NA; j_call: TRBJ2-7; cdr3_nt: TGTGCCAGCGGCCGGGACAGAGATCCTTGGGAGCAGTACTTC; cdr3_aa: CASGRDRDPWEQYF
d_call: TRBD1; v_call: TRBV9; clone_size: NA; j_call: TRBJ1-5; cdr3_nt: TGTGCCAGCAGCTACGGGACAGGGGGCGCGCAGCCCCAGCATTTT; cdr3_aa: CASSYGTGGAQPQHF
d_call: NA; v_call: TRBV11-1; clone_size: NA; j_call: TRBJ2-1; cdr3_nt: TGTGCCAGCAGCTTAGGAGGGATTAATGAGCAGTTCTTC; cdr3_aa: CASSLGGINEQFF
d_call: NA; v_call: TRBV28; clone_size: few; j_call: TRBJ2-1; cdr3_nt: TGTGCCAGCAGTTTCGCAGGGGCCGAAGGGTATGAGCAGTTCTTC; cdr3_aa: CASSFAGAEGYEQFF
d_call: NA; v_call: TRBV4-1; clone_size: NA; j_call: TRBJ2-3; cdr3_nt: TGCGCCAGCAGCCAAGGGGGGCTCCCAGATACGCAGTATTTT; cdr3_aa: CASSQGGLPDTQYF